These 14 T cell receptor beta chains were all obtained from the same sample, sequenced in a study of cytomegalovirus exposure and HLA in healthy donors. This PCR relied on a set of 60 Vbeta primers and 13 Jbeta primers. Clones were read by immunoSEQ multiplex PCR, and TCRdb kept only the in-frame ones, dropping some. The table records under 150,000 clones, 80% to 90% of them present only once. Sequenced input: PBMCs. The receptors come from a man in his fifties in good health and CMV-seronegative.

The chain combines TRBV4-1 with TRBJ2-1; tentatively, D is TRBD2 (6 bases). The germline CDR1 and CDR2 sequences are MGHRA and YSYEKL. Trimming stripped 1 base from V and 7 bases from J, with 11 bases between. The CDR3 sequence is 14 residues long. CDR3 nucleotide sequence: TGCGCCAGCAGCCAAGCTCGGGACTCTAATGAGCAGTTCTTC. The encoded protein is CASSQARDSNEQFF.

V and J are TRBV13 and TRBJ1-1; D unclear. V lost 1 base and J lost 1, with 7 bases in between. This CDR3 is built from 14 residues. Germline V gene data show CDR1 as PRHDT and CDR2 as FYEKMQ (reference sequence). The CDR3 DNA is TGTGCCAGCAGCTTAGAACAGCCGAACACTGAAGCTTTCTTT. Its translation: CASSLEQPNTEAFF.

The chain couples TRBV21-1 to TRBJ2-3; the D call in the table, TRBD2, was not verified against the DNA. TRBV21-1 is a known pseudogene. This CDR3 contains 17 residues. This chain's CDR3 is CASSKGGAAGSTDTQYF. The DNA of the CDR3 is TGTGCCAGCAGCAAAGGGGGTGCGGCGGGGTCCACAGATACGCAGTATTTT.

A few counts support this clone. The chain uses TRBV6-6 and TRBJ1-1, with D maybe TRBD1 (5 bases). The V end lost 5 bases, the J end lost 0 bases, and 7 bases lay between the germline ends. The CDR3 spans 13 residues. Germline values: CDR1 MNHNY, CDR2 SVGAGI (reference sequence). Written as DNA, the CDR3 is TGTGCCAGCAGTGTACAGGTGAACACTGAAGCTTTCTTT. It encodes CASSVQVNTEAFF.

V gene TRBV25-1 combines with J gene TRBJ2-5; 8 bases agree with TRBD1. The J call is doubtful: the DNA matches TRBJ2-7 better. The CDR3 spans 14 residues. Germline CDR1 and CDR2: MGHDK and SYGVNS. The CDR3 DNA reads as TGTGCCAGCAGTCCCCGGACAGGGACCTACGAGCAGTACTTC. Encoded protein: CASSPRTGTYEQYF.

This chain uses TRBV4-3 with TRBJ1-2, with D perhaps TRBD1 (6 bases). Trimming removed 3 bases from V and 4 bases from J, with 18 bases in between. Germline lookup yields CDR1 LGHNA and CDR2 YSLEER. This CDR3 contains 16 residues. CDR3 coding DNA: TGCGCCAGCAGCCATCAAGGGGGGGGGCTCCTCTATGGCTACACCTTC. Protein: CASSHQGGGLLYGYTF.

This clone is a singleton in its sample. The chain carries TRBV11-2 and TRBJ2-7; 11 bases line up with TRBD1. This CDR3 contains 14 residues. The germline V gene has CDR1 SGHAT and CDR2 FQNNGV. Trimming at V came to 5 bases and at J to 3 bases, leaving 3 bases not matched to a gene. The CDR3 sequence is CASSPGTGGYEQYF. CDR3 coding DNA: TGTGCCAGCAGCCCAGGGACAGGGGGCTACGAGCAGTACTTC.

This clone occurred a few times. This chain links TRBV6-5 with TRBJ1-3, with D possibly TRBD1 on 6 matching bases. The CDR3 length is 15 residues. Germline assignment: CDR1 MNHEY and CDR2 SVGAGI. Trimming left V 0 bases short and J 1 base short, with 7 bases between. The CDR3 reads CASSYSTGSGNTIYF. The DNA of the CDR3 is TGTGCCAGCAGTTACTCGACAGGTTCTGGAAACACCATATATTTT.

V and J are TRBV18 and TRBJ1-1, with 7 bases that match TRBD1. The CDR3 runs 14 residues. Germline lookup yields CDR1 KGHSH and CDR2 LQKENI. Trimming took 3 bases from V and 1 from J; bases not matched to a gene: 2. The CDR3 region has the DNA TGTGCCAGCTCACCTGGACAGGCGAACACTGAAGCTTTCTTT. It encodes CASSPGQANTEAFF.

This chain connects TRBV5-1 to TRBJ2-6; TRBD1 matches 9 bases. Germline values: CDR1 SGHRS, CDR2 YFSETQ. The V gene end was trimmed by 4 bases and the J gene end by 3 bases; junction bases not matched to a gene: 8. The CDR3 length is 17 residues. CDR3 nucleotide sequence: TGCGCCAGCAGCACAACAGGGGGCGGTTTTGGGGCCAACGTCCTGACTTTC. It yields the protein CASSTTGGGFGANVLTF.

The CDR3 DNA sequence: TGTGCCAGCAGTTACTCGGGGGCCAATGGAGAGACCCAGTACTTC. It encodes CASSYSGANGETQYF. The V call is TRBV6-5, the J call TRBJ2-5, with a possible D match to TRBD1 (6 bases). Trimming left V 0 bases short and J 4 bases short, with 12 bases between. The CDR3 runs 15 residues. The germline V gene has CDR1 MNHEY and CDR2 SVGAGI.

The chain combines TRBV9 with TRBJ2-1, with 13 positions matching TRBD2. The germline CDR1 and CDR2 sequences are SGDLS and YYNGEE. The CDR3 consists of 15 residues. With 4 bases clipped from V and 6 bases from J, the junction kept 4 bases outside the gene matches. The CDR3 sequence is CASSLGTSGTNEQFF. Written as DNA, the CDR3 is TGTGCCAGCAGCCTCGGGACTAGCGGGACCAATGAGCAGTTCTTC.

This clone turned up a few times. The V gene is TRBV9, the J gene TRBJ2-7; D possibly corresponds to TRBD2 (6 bases). V lost 0 bases, J lost 3 bases, and 16 bases lay in between. Germline loops: CDR1 SGDLS, CDR2 YYNGEE. This CDR3 comprises 16 residues. This CDR3 reads CASSVGIRGGDYEQYF. The DNA of the CDR3 is TGTGCCAGCAGCGTAGGGATTCGGGGAGGAGACTACGAGCAGTACTTC.

The genes are TRBV5-1 and TRBJ2-1, with a tentative D call TRBD2 (5 bases). Germline CDR1 and CDR2: SGHRS and YFSETQ. The CDR3 has 13 amino acids. Trimming removed 0 bases from V and 7 bases from J, with 8 bases in between. The CDR3 protein is CASSLAGGNEQFF. CDR3 nucleotides: TGCGCCAGCAGCTTGGCCGGCGGGAATGAGCAGTTCTTC.